The 11 T cell receptor beta chains reported below all come from one sample, sequenced in a study of persistence of HIV-infected CD4 T cells. Cells were stimulated with CMV-infected fibroblast lysates at roughly 9.1 ug/mL. Sorting selected CD4+ T cells upregulating both CD40 ligand and CD69. These receptors have no identified antigens. This was the immunoSEQ version 4 assay in survey mode. Measured with immunoSEQ multiplex PCR; TCRdb has only the in-frame clones, and not every one. The sample lists about 20,000 clones; around 82% were seen once. The specimen was CD4+ T cells sorted from PBMCs after approximately 19-hour stimulation, collected from a patient who received antiretroviral therapy. All receptors come from an adult man with HIV who was CMV-seropositive.

V gene TRBV27 combines with J gene TRBJ1-1, with D unclear. V dropped 5 bases and J dropped 0 bases, with 10 bases sitting between them. Looked up from germline, CDR1 is MNHEY and CDR2 is SMNVEV (reference sequence). The length of the CDR3 is 14 residues. Written as DNA, the CDR3 is TGTGCCAGCAGTATACAGTCAATGAACACTGAAGCTTTCTTT. Residues: CASSIQSMNTEAFF.

The chain is built from TRBV5-4 and TRBJ2-2; 9 positions match TRBD1. The V gene's germline CDR1 is SGHNT and CDR2 YYREEE (reference sequence). The CDR3 consists of 18 residues. V was pared by 4 bases and J by 4 bases, with 14 bases of the junction left unmatched. This CDR3 is CASSPGTGPTDGTGELFF. The CDR3 DNA follows: TGTGCCAGCAGCCCAGGGACAGGGCCAACCGACGGCACCGGGGAGCTGTTTTTT.

The V gene is TRBV6-5, the J gene TRBJ2-7, with TRBD1 identical over 9 bases. Looked up from germline, CDR1 is MNHEY and CDR2 is SVGAGI. V shed 1 base, J shed 2 bases, and the junction held 6 bases outside the gene matches. The CDR3 is 16 residues long. CDR3 loop: CASSYLKGTGPYEQYF. Written as DNA, the CDR3 is TGTGCCAGCAGTTACTTGAAGGGGACAGGGCCCTACGAGCAGTACTTC.

The chain links TRBV27 to TRBJ2-1; weak D call: TRBD2 (5 bases). The CDR3 totals 16 residues. Germline CDR1 is MNHEY and CDR2 is SMNVEV (reference sequence). Trimming removed 0 bases from V and 6 bases from J, with 15 bases in between. The CDR3 is CASSLSRRGSSNEQFF. CDR3 coding DNA: TGTGCCAGCAGTTTATCCCGGCGAGGGAGCTCCAATGAGCAGTTCTTC.

The V gene is TRBV2, the J gene TRBJ2-7; 7 bases align to TRBD1. Germline V gene sequence: CDR1 SNHLY, CDR2 FYNNEI. V trimming: 3 bases; J trimming: 3 bases; junction bases outside the gene matches: 5. CDR3 size: 14 residues. The CDR3 loop reads CASSEQGEYYEQYF. The CDR3 bases are TGTGCCAGCAGTGAGCAGGGGGAATACTACGAGCAGTACTTC. Looking up the rest from reference TRBV2 and TRBJ2-7 gives the full variable domain: EPEVTQTPSHQVTQMGQEVILRCVPISNHLYFYWYRQILGQKVEFLVSFYNNEISEKSEIFDDQFSVERPDGSNFTLKIRSTKLEDSAMYFCASSEQGEYYEQYFGPGTRLTVT.

This clone came up once. V gene TRBV4-2 combines with J gene TRBJ2-1, with a weak D call TRBD2 (7 bases). CDR3 length: 17 residues. The V end was cut by 0 bases, the J end by 2 bases, with 14 bases between. Germline loops: CDR1 LGHNA, CDR2 YNFKEQ. The chain's CDR3 is CASSQDMAGAPYNEQFF. CDR3 coding DNA: TGTGCCAGCAGCCAAGATATGGCGGGGGCCCCCTACAATGAGCAGTTCTTC.

In this sample, this clone turned up once. The chain recombines TRBV6-6 with TRBJ1-6; no reliable D call. CDR1 MNHNY and CDR2 SVGAGI come from the germline V gene (reference sequence). The CDR3 contains 13 residues. Trimming stripped 7 bases from V and 7 bases from J, with 11 bases between. The CDR3 spells CASKEGHNSPLHF. CDR3 nucleotides: TGTGCCAGCAAGGAGGGCCACAATTCACCCCTCCACTTT.

This clone is labeled as medium-sized. The chain recombines TRBV4-2 with TRBJ2-7; the match to TRBD1 covers 8 bases. Trimming cost V 3 bases and J 3 bases; bases outside gene matches: 10. The germline V gene encodes CDR1 LGHNA and CDR2 YNFKEQ. The CDR3 runs 16 residues. Here the CDR3 reads CASSQETGTGLYEQYF. CDR3 in DNA: TGTGCCAGCAGCCAGGAAACCGGGACAGGTCTCTACGAGCAGTACTTC.

Notes on this clone: Distinct nucleotide sequences in the sample also encode this CDR3. The J gene is TRBJ2-7, the V gene TRBV2; D not resolved. Germline V CDR1 and CDR2: SNHLY, FYNNEI. V gave up 2 bases and J gave up 10 bases, with 9 bases separating them. The CDR3 spans 11 residues. The CDR3 DNA reads TGTGCCAGCAGTGAATTAAGCGAACAGTACTTC. It codes for CASSELSEQYF.

The chain is built from TRBV14 and TRBJ2-4; D may be TRBD1 or TRBD2 (6 bases each). Germline V lookup: CDR1 SGHDN, CDR2 FVKESK. The V end was cut by 4 bases, the J end by 6 bases, with 13 bases between. The CDR3 runs 14 residues. CDR3 amino acids: CASSPRGARNIQYF. The CDR3 DNA reads as TGTGCCAGCAGCCCAAGGGGGGCTAGAAACATTCAGTACTTC.

The chain is built from TRBV5-1 and TRBJ1-5; a possible D gene is TRBD1 (5 bases). V was pared by 4 bases and J by 5 bases, with 16 bases between. Germline V gives CDR1 SGHRS, CDR2 YFSETQ. CDR3 length: 15 amino acids. The CDR3 is CASSPGRGGDQPQHF. Written as DNA, the CDR3 is TGCGCCAGCAGCCCGGGACGGGGCGGGGATCAGCCCCAGCATTTT.